The T cell receptor beta chain described here comes from a study of STAT5B mutations in CD4+ large granular lymphocyte leukemia. Across the whole study: Healthy donors showed HLA-associated enrichment of the CDR3 'QG' motif.

Overall study findings and caveats: About 26% of private leukemic clonotypes occurred rarely in other patients' non-leukemic repertoires.

This clone has only one observation. The antigen is not known. This CDR3 has 18 residues. The J segment lost 1 base and the V segment lost 1 base, leaving 5 bases of the junction unmatched. From germline, CDR1 is MDHEN and CDR2 SYDVKM. Profiled with immunoSEQ multiplex PCR; TCRdb holds only in-frame clones, not every one. The sample carries over 30,000 clones, 70% to 90% recorded once. This clonotype was obtained from a human donor in good health. The V call is TRBV28, the J call TRBJ2-2, with 11 bases matching TRBD2. Specimen: CD4+ T cells from blood buffy coats. CDR3 sequence reads: CASSLLGLAERNTGELFF. CDR3 DNA: TGTGCCAGCAGTTTATTGGGACTAGCGGAACGGAACACCGGGGAGCTGTTTTTT. Together with reference TRBV28 and TRBJ2-2, the CDR3 gives the full variable domain: DVKVTQSSRYLVKRTGEKVFLECVQDMDHENMFWYRQDPGLGLRLIYFSYDVKMKEKGDIPEGYSVSREKKERFSLILESASTNQTSMYLCASSLLGLAERNTGELFFGEGSRLTVL.